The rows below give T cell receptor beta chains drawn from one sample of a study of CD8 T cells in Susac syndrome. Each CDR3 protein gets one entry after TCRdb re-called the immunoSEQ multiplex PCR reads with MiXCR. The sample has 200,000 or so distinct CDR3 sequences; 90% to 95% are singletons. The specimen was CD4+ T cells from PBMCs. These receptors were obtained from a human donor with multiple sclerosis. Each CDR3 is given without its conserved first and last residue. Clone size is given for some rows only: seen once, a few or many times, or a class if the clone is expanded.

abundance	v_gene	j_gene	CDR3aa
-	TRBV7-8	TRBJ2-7	ASSPRGDSYEQY
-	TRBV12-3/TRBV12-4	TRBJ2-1	ASSSRADYNEQF
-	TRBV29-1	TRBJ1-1	SVAGRVDTEAF
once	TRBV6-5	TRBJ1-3	ASSRDISGNTIY
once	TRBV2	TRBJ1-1	ASRGPDRGLTEAF
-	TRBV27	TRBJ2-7	ASSPLAGGLTYEQY
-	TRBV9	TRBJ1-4	ASSPWDGDSATNEKLF
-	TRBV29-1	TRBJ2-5	SEKRLAGETQY
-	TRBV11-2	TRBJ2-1	ASRRLTGSSYNEQF
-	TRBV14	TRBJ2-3	ASSQEAVTDTQY
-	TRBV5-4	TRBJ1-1	ASRGRAEAF
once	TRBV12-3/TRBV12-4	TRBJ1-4	ASSFYRNEKLF
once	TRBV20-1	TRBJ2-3	SARLNRDTQY
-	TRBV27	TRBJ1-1	ASSFRGMNTEAF
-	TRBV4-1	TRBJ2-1	ASSQPKWGNEQF
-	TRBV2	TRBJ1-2	ASSEFDRYYGYT
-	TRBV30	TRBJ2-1	ACRTGGAGDEQF
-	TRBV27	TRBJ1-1	ASSSTDRMNTEAF
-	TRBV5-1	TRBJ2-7	ASSLGLSGEQY
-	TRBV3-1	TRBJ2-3	ASSPQGFRTDTQY
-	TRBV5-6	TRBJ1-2	ASRPAGSNYGYT
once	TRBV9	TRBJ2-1	ASSVVAGSSYNEQF
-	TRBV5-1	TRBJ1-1	ASSFGGGTEAF
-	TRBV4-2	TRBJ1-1	ASSQATGRLNTEAF
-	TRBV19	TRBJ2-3	ASSLQTSGSMNTQY
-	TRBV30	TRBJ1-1	AWSPTYTEAF
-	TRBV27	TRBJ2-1	ASNHGYSYNEQF
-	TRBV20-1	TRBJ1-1	SAINTVNTEAF
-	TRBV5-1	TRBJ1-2	ASSWKDTLTDGYT
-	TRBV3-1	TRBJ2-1	ASSHPGTFYNEQF
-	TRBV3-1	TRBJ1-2	ASSHLGELRYGYT
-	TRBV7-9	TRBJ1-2	ASSTTGGMLWAGYT
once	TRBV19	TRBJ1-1	ASSISPINTEAF
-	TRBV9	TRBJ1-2	ASSAGTANYGYT
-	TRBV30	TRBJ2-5	GGGSQETQY
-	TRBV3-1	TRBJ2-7	ASSQVQNEQY
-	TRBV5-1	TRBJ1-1	ASMLGSGTEAF
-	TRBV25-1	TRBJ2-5	ASSARQGASQETQY
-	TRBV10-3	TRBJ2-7	AISEDRYPPTTGYEQY
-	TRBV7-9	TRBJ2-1	ASSLLSMINEQF